One sample yielded the 19 T cell receptor beta chains listed below, sequenced in a study of cytomegalovirus exposure and HLA in healthy donors. Both 60 Vbeta primers and 13 Jbeta primers went into the PCR. Some clones are missing from TCRdb's copy, which holds only in-frame ones; the method was immunoSEQ multiplex PCR. Among 90,000 to 110,000 clones listed, 69% were seen once. The source material was PBMCs. All receptors derive from a young man in good health and CMV-seronegative.

This chain uses TRBV4-3 with TRBJ2-1, with D possibly being TRBD1 (5 bases). CDR1 and CDR2 from the germline V gene are LGHNA and YSLEER. The CDR3 runs 17 residues. V was clipped by 0 bases and J by 4 bases, with 16 bases between them. Here the CDR3 reads CASSQDGGAFRYNEQFF. The CDR3 DNA reads TGCGCCAGCAGCCAAGATGGTGGGGCATTCAGATACAATGAGCAGTTCTTC.

The chain joins TRBV27 to TRBJ2-3; 7 nucleotides line up with TRBD2. Losses at the gene ends were 8 bases for V and 0 bases for J; bases not matched to a gene: 5. The CDR3 is made up of 14 amino acids. In germline, CDR1 is MNHEY, CDR2 SMNVEV (reference sequence). Here the CDR3 reads CASGFSGSTDTQYF. The CDR3 DNA reads as TGTGCCAGCGGATTTAGCGGGAGCACAGATACGCAGTATTTT.

This clone was found a few times. The genes are TRBV11-3 and TRBJ1-1; TRBD1 matches 7 bases. V shed 2 bases and J 3 bases; nucleotides not matched to a gene: 0. The CDR3 totals 13 residues. CDR1 is SGHNT, CDR2 YENEEA, per germline. The DNA for the CDR3 is TGTGCCAGCAGCTTAACAGGGGACACTGAAGCTTTCTTT. It is translated as CASSLTGDTEAFF.

This chain links TRBV4-1 with TRBJ2-3; 10 nucleotides match TRBD2. Germline assignment: CDR1 MGHRA and CDR2 YSYEKL. The V segment lost 5 bases and the J segment 2 bases; nucleotides outside the gene matches: 10. The CDR3 totals 17 residues. The CDR3 spells CASSKTGLADYTDTQYF. The DNA for the CDR3 is TGCGCCAGCAGCAAAACCGGACTAGCGGACTACACAGATACGCAGTATTTT.

The chain joins TRBV28 to TRBJ1-5; tentative D call: TRBD1 (5 bases). Germline V gives CDR1 MDHEN, CDR2 SYDVKM. V dropped 7 bases and J dropped 0 bases, with 19 bases sitting between them. The CDR3 is made up of 17 amino acids. As DNA, the CDR3 is TGTGCCAGCATTCCCTTTAGGGGTATATATAGCAATCAGCCCCAGCATTTT. Translation gives CASIPFRGIYSNQPQHF.

The chain joins TRBV4-3 to TRBJ1-4, with 7 bases aligning to TRBD1. The CDR3 sequence is 16 residues long. J lost 6 bases, V lost 0 bases, and 7 bases had no gene match. Germline V gene data show CDR1 as LGHNA and CDR2 as YSLEER. The DNA of the CDR3 is TGCGCCAGCAGCCAAGAGTCGGGCCAGGGGGATGAAAAACTGTTTTTT. This sequence encodes CASSQESGQGDEKLFF.

This CDR3 is CASSAGTGYGYTF. CDR3 DNA: TGTGCCAGCAGCGCGGGGACAGGCTATGGCTACACCTTC. The chain joins TRBV7-9 to TRBJ1-2, with 8 bases identical to TRBD1. Germline V lookup: CDR1 SEHNR, CDR2 FQNEAQ (reference sequence). This CDR3 is 13 amino acids long. V dropped 5 bases and J dropped 4; count of bases not matched to a gene: 3.

This chain uses TRBV7-2 with TRBJ1-4, with TRBD1 as a possible D gene (5 bases). Trimming removed 1 base from V and 7 bases from J, with 10 bases in between. This CDR3 contains 14 residues. Germline V gene data show CDR1 as SGHTA and CDR2 as FQGNSA. In DNA, the CDR3 is TGTGCCAGCAGCTTAGGCGGGGCGCGTGAAAAACTGTTTTTT. It encodes CASSLGGAREKLFF.

The chain carries TRBV7-3 and TRBJ2-3; 10 positions match TRBD1. The CDR3 covers 13 residues. Germline assignment: CDR1 SGHTA and CDR2 FQGTGA. The V and J ends lost 1 base and 14 bases, in that order; junction bases with no gene match: 6. In DNA form, the CDR3 reads TGTGCCAGCAGCTTAATCGGGACAGGGGACCTGTATTTT. Amino acids: CASSLIGTGDLYF.

The V call is TRBV5-1, the J call TRBJ2-1, with 7 bases fitting TRBD1. With 0 bases clipped from V and 5 bases from J, the junction kept 2 bases outside the gene matches. The CDR3 extends over 14 amino acids. Germline V gene data show CDR1 as SGHRS and CDR2 as YFSETQ. This CDR3 is CASSLVGQDNEQFF. The CDR3 DNA sequence: TGCGCCAGCAGCTTGGTCGGACAGGACAATGAGCAGTTCTTC.

The rearrangement links TRBV7-8 to TRBJ2-5; D possibly corresponds to TRBD2 (6 bases). Trimming took 2 bases from V and 2 from J, leaving 9 bases between them. CDR3 length: 14 residues. From germline, CDR1 is SGHVS and CDR2 FQNEAQ. This chain's CDR3 is CASSLKRVQETQYF. DNA of the CDR3: TGTGCCAGCAGCTTAAAGCGGGTTCAAGAGACCCAGTACTTC.

The J gene is TRBJ1-1, the V gene TRBV25-1; D gene ambiguous. The CDR3 covers 13 residues. V lost 8 bases to trimming and J lost 7 bases, with 17 bases between them. Germline assignment: CDR1 MGHDK and CDR2 SYGVNS. The CDR3 DNA sequence: TGTGCCAGCGGTATAGGGAGCGGCTATGAAGCTTTCTTT. Translating it yields CASGIGSGYEAFF.

The chain carries TRBV6-1 and TRBJ2-6; the D gene is possibly TRBD1 (5 bases). The germline CDR1 and CDR2 sequences are MNHNS and SASEGT. The CDR3 has 14 residues. The V gene lost 8 bases and the J gene lost 0 bases, with 8 bases spanning the gap. In DNA, the CDR3 is TGTGCCAGCGGGGCAGTCTCTGGGGCCAACGTCCTGACTTTC. This gives the protein CASGAVSGANVLTF.

This chain connects TRBV6-1 to TRBJ2-3; 11 bases map to TRBD2. From germline, CDR1 is MNHNS and CDR2 SASEGT. Unmatched junction bases numbered 1, after V lost 8 bases and J lost 0 bases. This CDR3 comprises 14 residues. The CDR3 DNA is TGTGCCAGCGGGACTAGCGGAAGCACAGATACGCAGTATTTT. Residues: CASGTSGSTDTQYF.

This chain uses TRBV28 with TRBJ1-4; tentatively, D is TRBD1 (5 bases). The V and J ends lost 6 bases and 5 bases respectively, with 19 bases between them. The germline gives CDR1 MDHEN, CDR2 SYDVKM. The CDR3 loop spans 16 amino acids. The CDR3 bases are TGTGCCAGCAGCGGGTCATCGGGGGAGGACAATGAAAAACTGTTTTTT. The encoded protein is CASSGSSGEDNEKLFF. The full variable domain, with the rest looked up from reference TRBV28 and TRBJ1-4, is DVKVTQSSRYLVKRTGEKVFLECVQDMDHENMFWYRQDPGLGLRLIYFSYDVKMKEKGDIPEGYSVSREKKERFSLILESASTNQTSMYLCASSGSSGEDNEKLFFGSGTQLSVL.

The chain employs TRBV7-9 and TRBJ1-3, with D maybe TRBD1 (5 bases). The V gene's germline CDR1 is SEHNR and CDR2 FQNEAQ (reference sequence). V lost 4 bases to trimming and J lost 1 base, with 17 bases between them. The CDR3 covers 17 residues. In DNA, the CDR3 is TGTGCCAGCAGCTACACTACCCCCCGGGGGTCTGGAAACACCATATATTTT. Protein: CASSYTTPRGSGNTIYF.

The V and J genes are TRBV6-5 and TRBJ2-1; TRBD1 matches 8 bases. With 6 bases clipped from V and 4 bases from J, the junction kept 5 bases outside the gene matches. Germline V gives CDR1 MNHEY, CDR2 SVGAGI. The CDR3 spans 14 residues. This chain's CDR3 is CASSTGTGYNEQFF. CDR3 coding DNA: TGTGCCAGCAGCACCGGGACAGGTTACAATGAGCAGTTCTTC.

The chain has TRBV4-3 and TRBJ1-1; D gene uncertain. Germline V gene lookup returns CDR1 LGHNA and CDR2 YSLEER. V gave up 2 bases and J gave up 1 base, with 11 bases separating them. The CDR3 runs 15 residues. In nucleotides, the CDR3 is TGCGCCAGCAGCCAAAATCCGGGGTCGAACACTGAAGCTTTCTTT. It yields the protein CASSQNPGSNTEAFF.

The rearrangement joins TRBV6-6 to TRBJ1-4; tentatively, D is TRBD1 (5 bases). The germline V and J ends were trimmed by 7 bases and 6 bases, with 15 bases remaining between them. From germline, CDR1 is MNHNY and CDR2 SVGAGI (reference sequence). The CDR3 contains 14 residues. The CDR3 nucleotides read TGTGCCAGCATTAGCGGGGGTTCATATGAAAAACTGTTTTTT. Translation: CASISGGSYEKLFF.